One T cell receptor beta chain is described in this entry. The same CDR3 also results from other DNA sequences found in this sample. V lost 4 bases and J lost 0, with 7 bases in between. CDR1 and CDR2 from the germline V gene are SGHTA and FQGNSA. This CDR3 spans 14 amino acids. cDNA prepared by RNA extraction and subsequent reverse transcription served as the template for sequencing. The repertoire was sequenced with immunoSEQ multiplex PCR; TCRdb's copy has only in-frame clones and lacks some. The sample has 200,000 to 250,000 clones, approximately 72% seen once; the top ten hold over 1%. Treatment defined: oral pan-JAK inhibitor, 5-10 mg twice daily. The sample belongs to a study of CD8+ T cells in alopecia areata.

The chain joins TRBV7-2 to TRBJ1-5; D perhaps matches TRBD1 (5 bases). The input for sequencing was CD4+ T cells sorted from blood, taken at week 44, from a patient treated with tofacitinib. The receptor was isolated from a human donor with alopecia areata. The CDR3 region has the DNA TGTGCCAGCAGCTCGGGACTTAGCAATCAGCCCCAGCATTTT. The encoded protein is CASSSGLSNQPQHF.